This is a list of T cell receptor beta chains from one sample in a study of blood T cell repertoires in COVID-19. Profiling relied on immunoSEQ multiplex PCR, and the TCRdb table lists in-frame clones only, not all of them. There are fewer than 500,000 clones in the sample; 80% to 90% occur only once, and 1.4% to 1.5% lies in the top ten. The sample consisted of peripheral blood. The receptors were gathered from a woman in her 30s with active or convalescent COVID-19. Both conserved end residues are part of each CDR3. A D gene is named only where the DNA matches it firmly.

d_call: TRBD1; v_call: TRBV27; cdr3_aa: CASRPQGMEASPLHF
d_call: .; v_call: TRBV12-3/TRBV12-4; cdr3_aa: CASSFAGHEQYF
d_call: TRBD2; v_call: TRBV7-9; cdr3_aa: CASSLEMASGEGFF
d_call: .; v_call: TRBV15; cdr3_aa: CATSTEDFYGYTF
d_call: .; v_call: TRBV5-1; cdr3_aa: CASSGQNTEAFF
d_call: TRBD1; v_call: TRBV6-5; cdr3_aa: CASTRTGANYGYTF
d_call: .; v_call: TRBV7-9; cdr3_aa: CASSFGGEVPAKYF
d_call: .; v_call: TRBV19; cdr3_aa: CASQTGRGSNQPQHF
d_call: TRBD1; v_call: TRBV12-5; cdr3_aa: CASGRDREKLFF
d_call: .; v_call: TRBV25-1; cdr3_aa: CASSDWAPQAFF
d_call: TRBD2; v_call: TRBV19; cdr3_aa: CASIGTSGGAFYNEQFF
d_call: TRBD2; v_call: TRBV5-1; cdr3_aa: CASSLGAGGSYNEQFF
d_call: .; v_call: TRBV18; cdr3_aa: CASSLTSYNEQFF
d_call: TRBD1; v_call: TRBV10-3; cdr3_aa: CAISEGTGVMNTEAFF
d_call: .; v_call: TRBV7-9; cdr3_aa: CASSLTNTGELFF
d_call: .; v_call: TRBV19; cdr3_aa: CASSIVGGPMTEAFF
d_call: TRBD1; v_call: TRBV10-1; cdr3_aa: CASNRDRGHLIDTQYF
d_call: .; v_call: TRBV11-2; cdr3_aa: CASSLFGNTEAFF
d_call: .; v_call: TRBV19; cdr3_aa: CASSIDSNSPLHF
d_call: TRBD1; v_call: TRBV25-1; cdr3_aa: CASSVVQGLGYTF
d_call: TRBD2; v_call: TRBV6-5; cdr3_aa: CASTAGVYNEQFF
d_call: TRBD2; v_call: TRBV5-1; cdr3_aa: CASSLAGTSVRGNYNEQFF
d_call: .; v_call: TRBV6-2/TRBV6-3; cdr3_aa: CASSPDWGGGANVLTF
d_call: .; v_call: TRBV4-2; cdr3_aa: CASSQGDSRGCSF
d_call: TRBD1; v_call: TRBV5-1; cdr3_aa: CASSSTGVQTDTQYF
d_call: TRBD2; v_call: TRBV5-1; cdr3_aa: CASSTSGASGAYEQYF
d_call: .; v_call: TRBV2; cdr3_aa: CASSVQGDGTEAFF